Sequencing of this T cell receptor (beta chain) was carried out in a study of blood T cell repertoires in COVID-19. In the study overall: Specimens from acute and convalescent COVID-19 originated in the United States, Italy and Spain.

The junction had 8 bases not matched to a gene; V was cut back by 5 bases and J by 3 bases. Germline V gene data show CDR1 as MDHEN and CDR2 as SYDVKM. CDR3 length: 15 amino acids. The table came from immunoSEQ multiplex PCR; TCRdb's copy has only in-frame clones and leaves some out. The table lists some 100,000 clones, roughly four fifths of them singletons. The clonotype originates from a man aged 50 to 59 with active or convalescent COVID-19. Sequencing input: peripheral blood. The genes are TRBV28 and TRBJ1-2, with 8 bases matching TRBD1. The CDR3 bases are TGTGCCAGCAGTATCAGGGGGCGATGGGACTATGGCTACACCTTC. It codes for CASSIRGRWDYGYTF.